These 6 T cell receptor beta chains originate from one sample sequenced in a study of patients and donors after allogeneic stem cell transplantation. Via MiXCR, TCRdb re-called the RT-PCR reads, giving one row per CDR3 protein. The data hold about 960,000 distinct CDR3 sequences, with about 20% observed a single time. Sequencing was done on a sample of blood, either unsorted or a sorted T cell fraction (not recorded which). Receptor source: a human donor who was either an allogeneic HSCT recipient or a stem cell or donor lymphocyte infusion donor (not recorded which). It is not recorded whose cells these are; they may come from a transplant donor.

The V call is TRBV5-1, the J call TRBJ2-7, with a weak D call TRBD2 (5 bases). CDR3 length: 14 amino acids. Trimming left V 1 base short and J 6 bases short, with 14 bases between. Germline values: CDR1 SGHRS, CDR2 YFSETQ. CDR3 loop: CASSLLSGYGEQYF. CDR3 in DNA: TGCGCCAGCAGCTTGTTATCGGGGTATGGCGAGCAGTACTTC.

V and J are TRBV9 and TRBJ1-1; the match to TRBD1 covers 10 bases. CDR3 length equals 15 residues. Germline V CDR1 and CDR2: SGDLS, YYNGEE. V shed 3 bases and J 8 bases; nucleotides not matched to a gene: 10. The CDR3 spells CASSGTGQGLVEAFF. The CDR3, as DNA: TGTGCCAGCAGCGGAACGGGACAGGGGTTAGTGGAAGCTTTCTTT. The full variable domain, in which reference TRBV9 and TRBJ1-1 provide the parts outside the CDR3, is DSGVTQTPKHLITATGQRVTLRCSPRSGDLSVYWYQQSLDQGLQFLIQYYNGEERAKGNILERFSAQQFPDLHSELNLSSLELGDSALYFCASSGTGQGLVEAFFGQGTRLTVV.

The chain recombines TRBV29-1 with TRBJ1-1; TRBD1 aligns across 7 bases. This CDR3 spans 15 amino acids. In germline, CDR1 is SQVTM, CDR2 ANQGSEA. V lost 7 bases to trimming and J lost 0 bases; unmatched junction nucleotides: 11. The CDR3 sequence is CSAGSGTALNTEAFF. CDR3 DNA: TGCAGCGCCGGTTCCGGGACAGCCTTGAACACTGAAGCTTTCTTT.

There are a few counts of this clonotype. J is TRBJ1-1 and V is TRBV20-1; a weak D match, TRBD1 (5 bases). Looked up from germline, CDR1 is DFQATT and CDR2 is SNEGSKA (reference sequence). CDR3 length: 15 residues. V lost 3 bases, J lost 3 bases, and 17 bases lay in between. The CDR3 DNA follows: TGCAGTGCTAGCACGGGGGGGGTCCCGTACACTGAAGCTTTCTTT. This translates into CSASTGGVPYTEAFF.

V and J are TRBV20-1 and TRBJ2-1; D is unresolved. The CDR3 is made up of 15 amino acids. Germline V gene data show CDR1 as DFQATT and CDR2 as SNEGSKA (reference sequence). V was cut by 3 bases and J by 4 bases, with 16 bases left in between. In DNA form, the CDR3 reads TGCAGTGCTAGTATGCTCGCGAGTGGTTACAATGAGCAGTTCTTC. It yields the protein CSASMLASGYNEQFF.

This clonotype came up a few times. The chain employs TRBV7-2 and TRBJ2-7, with D possibly being TRBD2 (5 bases). V shed 2 bases and J shed 0 bases, with 11 bases lying between them. This CDR3 is built from 15 residues. Germline V gene data show CDR1 as SGHTA and CDR2 as FQGNSA. The CDR3, as DNA: TGTGCCAGCAGCTTACAAGCGGTAAACTCCTACGAGCAGTACTTC. This sequence encodes CASSLQAVNSYEQYF.